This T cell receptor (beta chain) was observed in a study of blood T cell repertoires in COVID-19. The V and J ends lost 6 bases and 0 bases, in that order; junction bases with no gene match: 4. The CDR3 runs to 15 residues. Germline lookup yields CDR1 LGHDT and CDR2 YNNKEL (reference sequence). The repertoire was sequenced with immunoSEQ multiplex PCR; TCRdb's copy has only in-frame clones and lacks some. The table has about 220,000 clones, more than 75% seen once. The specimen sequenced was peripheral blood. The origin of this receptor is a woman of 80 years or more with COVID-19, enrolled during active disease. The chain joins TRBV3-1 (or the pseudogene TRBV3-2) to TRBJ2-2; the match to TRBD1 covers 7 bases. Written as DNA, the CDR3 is TGTGCCAGCAGACGGACAGGCGCGAACACCGGGGAGCTGTTTTTT. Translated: CASRRTGANTGELFF.